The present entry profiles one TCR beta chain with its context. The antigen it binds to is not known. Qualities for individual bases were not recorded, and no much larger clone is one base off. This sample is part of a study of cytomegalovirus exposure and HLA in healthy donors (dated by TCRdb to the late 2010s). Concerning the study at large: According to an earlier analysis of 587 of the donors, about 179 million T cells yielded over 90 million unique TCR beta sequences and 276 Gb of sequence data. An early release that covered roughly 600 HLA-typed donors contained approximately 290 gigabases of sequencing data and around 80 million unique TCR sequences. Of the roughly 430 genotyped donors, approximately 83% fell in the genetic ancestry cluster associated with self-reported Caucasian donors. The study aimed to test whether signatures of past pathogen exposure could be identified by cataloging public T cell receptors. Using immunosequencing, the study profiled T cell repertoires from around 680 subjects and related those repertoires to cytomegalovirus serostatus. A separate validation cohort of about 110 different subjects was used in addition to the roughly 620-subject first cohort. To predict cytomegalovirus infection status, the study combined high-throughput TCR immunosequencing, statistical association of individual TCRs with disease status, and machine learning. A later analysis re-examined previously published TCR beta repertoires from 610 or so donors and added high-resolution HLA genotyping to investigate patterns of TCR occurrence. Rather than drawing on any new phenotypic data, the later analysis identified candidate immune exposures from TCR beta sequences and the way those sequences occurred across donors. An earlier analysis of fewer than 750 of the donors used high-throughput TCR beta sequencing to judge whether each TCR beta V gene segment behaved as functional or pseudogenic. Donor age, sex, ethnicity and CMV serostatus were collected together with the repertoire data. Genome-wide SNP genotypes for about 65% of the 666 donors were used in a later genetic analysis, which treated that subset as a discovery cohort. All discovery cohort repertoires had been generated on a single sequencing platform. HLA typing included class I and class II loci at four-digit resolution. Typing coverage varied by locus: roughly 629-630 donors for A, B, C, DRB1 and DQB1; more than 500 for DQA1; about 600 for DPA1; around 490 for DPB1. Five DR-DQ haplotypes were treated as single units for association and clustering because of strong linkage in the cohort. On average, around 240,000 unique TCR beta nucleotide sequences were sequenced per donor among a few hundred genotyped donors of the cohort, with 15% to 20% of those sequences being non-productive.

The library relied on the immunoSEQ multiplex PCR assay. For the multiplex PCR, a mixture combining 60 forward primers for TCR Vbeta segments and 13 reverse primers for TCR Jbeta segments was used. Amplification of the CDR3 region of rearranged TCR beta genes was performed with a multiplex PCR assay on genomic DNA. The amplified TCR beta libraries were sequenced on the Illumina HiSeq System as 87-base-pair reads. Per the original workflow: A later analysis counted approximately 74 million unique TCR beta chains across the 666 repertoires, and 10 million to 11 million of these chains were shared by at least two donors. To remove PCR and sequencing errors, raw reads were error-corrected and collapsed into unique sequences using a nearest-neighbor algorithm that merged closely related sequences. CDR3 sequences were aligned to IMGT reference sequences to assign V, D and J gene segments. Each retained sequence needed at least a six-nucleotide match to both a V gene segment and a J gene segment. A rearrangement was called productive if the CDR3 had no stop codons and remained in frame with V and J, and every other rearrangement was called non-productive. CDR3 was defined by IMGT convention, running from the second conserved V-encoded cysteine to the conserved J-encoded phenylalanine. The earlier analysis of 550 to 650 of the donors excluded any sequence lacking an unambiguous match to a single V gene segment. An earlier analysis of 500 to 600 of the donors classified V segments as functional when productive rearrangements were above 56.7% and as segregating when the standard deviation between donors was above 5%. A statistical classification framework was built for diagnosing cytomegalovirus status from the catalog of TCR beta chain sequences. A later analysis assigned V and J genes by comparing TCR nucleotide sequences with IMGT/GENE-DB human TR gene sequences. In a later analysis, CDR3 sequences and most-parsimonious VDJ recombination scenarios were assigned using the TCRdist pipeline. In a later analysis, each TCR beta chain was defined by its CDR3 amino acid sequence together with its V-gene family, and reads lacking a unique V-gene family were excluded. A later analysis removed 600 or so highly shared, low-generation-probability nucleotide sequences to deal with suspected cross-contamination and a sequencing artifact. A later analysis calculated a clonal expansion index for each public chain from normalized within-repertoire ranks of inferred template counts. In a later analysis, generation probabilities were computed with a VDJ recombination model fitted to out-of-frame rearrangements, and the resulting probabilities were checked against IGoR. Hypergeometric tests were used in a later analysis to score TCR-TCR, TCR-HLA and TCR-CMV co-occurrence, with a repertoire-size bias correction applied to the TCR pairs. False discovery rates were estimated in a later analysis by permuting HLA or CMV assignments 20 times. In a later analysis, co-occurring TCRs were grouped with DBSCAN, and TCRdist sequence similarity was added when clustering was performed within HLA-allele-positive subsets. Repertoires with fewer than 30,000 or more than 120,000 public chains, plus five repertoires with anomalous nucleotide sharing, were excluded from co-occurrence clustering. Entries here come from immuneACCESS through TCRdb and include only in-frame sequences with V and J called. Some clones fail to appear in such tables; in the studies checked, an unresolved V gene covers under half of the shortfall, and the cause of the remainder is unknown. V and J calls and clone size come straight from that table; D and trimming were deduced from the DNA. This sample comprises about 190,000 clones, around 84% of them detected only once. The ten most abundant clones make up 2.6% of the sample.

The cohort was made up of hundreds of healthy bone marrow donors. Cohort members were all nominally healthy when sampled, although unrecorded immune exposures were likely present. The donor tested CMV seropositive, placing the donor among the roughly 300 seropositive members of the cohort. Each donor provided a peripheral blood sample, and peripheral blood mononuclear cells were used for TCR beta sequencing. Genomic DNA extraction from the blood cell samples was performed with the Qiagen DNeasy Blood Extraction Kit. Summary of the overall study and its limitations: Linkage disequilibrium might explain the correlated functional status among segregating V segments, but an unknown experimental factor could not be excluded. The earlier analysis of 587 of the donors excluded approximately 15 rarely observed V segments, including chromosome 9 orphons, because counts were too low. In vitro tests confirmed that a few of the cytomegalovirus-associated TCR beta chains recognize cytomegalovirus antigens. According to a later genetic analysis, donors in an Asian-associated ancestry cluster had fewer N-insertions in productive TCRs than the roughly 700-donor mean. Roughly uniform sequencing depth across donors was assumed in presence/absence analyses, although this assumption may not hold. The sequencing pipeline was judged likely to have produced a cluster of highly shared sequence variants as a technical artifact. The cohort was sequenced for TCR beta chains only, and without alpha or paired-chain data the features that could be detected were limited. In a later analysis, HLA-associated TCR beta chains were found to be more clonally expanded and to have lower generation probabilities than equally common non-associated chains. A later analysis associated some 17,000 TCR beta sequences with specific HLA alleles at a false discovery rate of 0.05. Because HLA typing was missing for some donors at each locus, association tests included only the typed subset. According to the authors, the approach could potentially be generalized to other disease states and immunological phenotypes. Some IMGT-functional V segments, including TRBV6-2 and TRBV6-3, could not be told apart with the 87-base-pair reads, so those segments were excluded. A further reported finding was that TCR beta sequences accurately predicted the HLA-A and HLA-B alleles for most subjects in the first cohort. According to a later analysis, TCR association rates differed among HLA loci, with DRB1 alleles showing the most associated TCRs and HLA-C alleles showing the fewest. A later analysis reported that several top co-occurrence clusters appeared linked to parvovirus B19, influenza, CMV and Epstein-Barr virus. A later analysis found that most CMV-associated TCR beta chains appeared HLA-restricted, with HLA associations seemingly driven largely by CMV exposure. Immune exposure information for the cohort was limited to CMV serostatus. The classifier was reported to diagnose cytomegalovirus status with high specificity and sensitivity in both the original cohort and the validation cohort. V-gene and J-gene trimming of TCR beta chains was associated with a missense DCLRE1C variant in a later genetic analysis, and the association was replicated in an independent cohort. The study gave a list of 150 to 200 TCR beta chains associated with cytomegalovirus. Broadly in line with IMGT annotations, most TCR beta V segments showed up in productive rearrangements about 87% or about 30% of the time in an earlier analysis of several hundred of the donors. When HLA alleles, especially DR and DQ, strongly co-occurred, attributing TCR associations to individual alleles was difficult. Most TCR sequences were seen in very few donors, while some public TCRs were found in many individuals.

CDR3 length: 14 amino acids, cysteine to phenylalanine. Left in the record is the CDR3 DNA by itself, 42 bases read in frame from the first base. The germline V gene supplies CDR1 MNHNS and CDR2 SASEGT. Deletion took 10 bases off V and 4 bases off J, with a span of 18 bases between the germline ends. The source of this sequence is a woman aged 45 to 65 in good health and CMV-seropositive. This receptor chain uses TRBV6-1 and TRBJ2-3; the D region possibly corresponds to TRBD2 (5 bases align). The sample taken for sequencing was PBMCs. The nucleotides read TGTGCCACCACGCCCCTCGGGGTGCCAGATACGCAGTATTTT. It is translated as CATTPLGVPDTQYF.